This T cell receptor (beta chain) was sequenced for a study of T cells in localized non-small cell lung cancer. This CDR3 spans 13 amino acids. Unmatched junction bases numbered 9, after V lost 6 bases and J lost 8 bases. Germline CDR1 is GTSNPN and CDR2 is SVGIG (reference sequence). TCRdb's table, derived via immunoSEQ multiplex PCR, lists solely in-frame clones and lacks some. The sample shows more than 45,000 clones, 86% of them seen only once. This sequence originates from a male donor at least 60 years old with stage III squamous cell lung carcinoma. This chain connects TRBV30 to TRBJ1-4; 7 bases match TRBD1. The sample was peripheral blood, taken before any cancer treatment. CDR3 residues: CACGTAGKEKLFF. The CDR3 DNA reads as TGTGCCTGTGGGACAGCCGGCAAAGAAAAACTGTTTTTT.